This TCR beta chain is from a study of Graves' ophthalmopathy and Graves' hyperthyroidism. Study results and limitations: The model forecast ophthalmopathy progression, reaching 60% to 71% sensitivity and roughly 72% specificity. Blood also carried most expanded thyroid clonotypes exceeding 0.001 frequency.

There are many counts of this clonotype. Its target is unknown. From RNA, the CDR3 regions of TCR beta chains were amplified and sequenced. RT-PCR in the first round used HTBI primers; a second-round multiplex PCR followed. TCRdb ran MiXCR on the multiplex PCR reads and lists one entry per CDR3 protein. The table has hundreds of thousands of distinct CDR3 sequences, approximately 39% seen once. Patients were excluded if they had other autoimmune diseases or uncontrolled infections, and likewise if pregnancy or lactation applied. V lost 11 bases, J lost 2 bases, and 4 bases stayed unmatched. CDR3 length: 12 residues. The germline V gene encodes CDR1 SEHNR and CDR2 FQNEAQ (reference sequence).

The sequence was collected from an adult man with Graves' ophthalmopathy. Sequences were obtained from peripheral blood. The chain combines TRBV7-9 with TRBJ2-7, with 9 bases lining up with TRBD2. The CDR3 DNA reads TGTGCCGGGGCTAGCGGGACCTACGAGCAGTACTTC. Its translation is CAGASGTYEQYF.